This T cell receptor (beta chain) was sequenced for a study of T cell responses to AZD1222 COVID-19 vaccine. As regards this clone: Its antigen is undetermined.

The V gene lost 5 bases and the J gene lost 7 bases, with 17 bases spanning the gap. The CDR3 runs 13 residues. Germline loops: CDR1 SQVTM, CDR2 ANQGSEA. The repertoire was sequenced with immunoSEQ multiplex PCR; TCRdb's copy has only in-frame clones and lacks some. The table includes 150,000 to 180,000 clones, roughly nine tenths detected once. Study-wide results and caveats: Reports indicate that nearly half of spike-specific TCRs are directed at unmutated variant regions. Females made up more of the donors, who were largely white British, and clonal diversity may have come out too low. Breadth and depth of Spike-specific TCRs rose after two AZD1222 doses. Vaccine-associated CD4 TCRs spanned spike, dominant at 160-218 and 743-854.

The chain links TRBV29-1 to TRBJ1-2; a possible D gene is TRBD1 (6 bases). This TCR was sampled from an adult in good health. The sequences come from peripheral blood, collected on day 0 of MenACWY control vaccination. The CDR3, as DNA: TGCAGCGTTCTGTCGGGGGGCGAAAGTGGCTACACCTTC. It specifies CSVLSGGESGYTF.